Below, 16 T cell receptor beta chains from the same sample are listed, as sequenced in a study of blood T cells in healthy people across ages. It was with a sample-barcoded 5' primer and a J-beta primer mix that a second PCR of roughly 7 to 12 cycles was run. TCRdb independently ran MiXCR on the 5' RACE reads; one entry per CDR3 protein. The sample contains some 880,000 distinct CDR3 sequences, 36% of which appear only once. The sequencing sample was made of blood. These receptor sequences come from a man younger than 35 in good health.

This clonotype was counted between two and nine times. The chain joins TRBV13 to TRBJ1-1; no reliable D call. Trimming removed 7 bases at V and 2 bases at J, with 11 bases between. Germline CDR1 reads PRHDT; CDR2 reads FYEKMQ (reference sequence). The CDR3 spans 13 residues. CDR3 in DNA: TGTGCCAGCAACTTCGGGGAAAACACTGAAGCTTTCTTT. This translates into CASNFGENTEAFF.

In this sample, this clonotype turned up a few times. V is TRBV27 and J is TRBJ1-1; D not certain. Germline lookup yields CDR1 MNHEY and CDR2 SMNVEV (reference sequence). V dropped 0 bases and J dropped 1 base, with 9 bases sitting between them. CDR3 length: 15 residues. This CDR3 is CASSLSFNRNTEAFF. CDR3 coding DNA: TGTGCCAGCAGTTTATCGTTCAACAGGAACACTGAAGCTTTCTTT.

The genes are TRBV7-2 and TRBJ1-2; D may be TRBD1 (6 bases). CDR1 and CDR2 (germline): SGHTA, FQGNSA. Trimming took 5 bases from V and 5 from J, leaving 21 bases between them. The CDR3 covers 16 residues. For the CDR3, the DNA is TGTGCCAGCAGCGAGAGAACAGGGTGGGGAACTTATGGCTACACCTTC. It codes for CASSERTGWGTYGYTF.

Turning to this clonotype: At one end the junction does not follow the germline gene, possibly because of a read error. The chain is built from TRBV28 and TRBJ1-6, with 7 nucleotides matching TRBD1. CDR3 length equals 16 residues. Looked up from germline, CDR1 is MDHEN and CDR2 is SYDVKM. The CDR3 here is CASRPSGTAYNSPPHF. The CDR3 DNA sequence: TGTGCCAGCAGACCCTCCGGGACAGCTTATAATTCACCCCCCCACTTT.

The V and J genes are TRBV7-2 and TRBJ1-6, with D possibly matching TRBD1 (6 bases). The CDR3 contains 15 residues. Per the germline V gene, CDR1 is SGHTA and CDR2 is FQGNSA. Trimming left V 6 bases short and J 5 bases short, with 14 bases between. DNA of the CDR3: TGTGCCAGCAGTCACCGACAGGAGAATAATTCACCCCTCCACTTT. It translates to CASSHRQENNSPLHF.

With regard to this clonotype: A much larger clone lies a single base off, so this may be a read error. This rearrangement joins TRBV7-2 to TRBJ2-5, with D possibly TRBD2 on 6 matching bases. The assigned J gene may be wrong: the sequence end matches TRBJ2-7 better. Germline lookup yields CDR1 SGHTA and CDR2 FQGNSA. The CDR3 contains 13 residues. CDR3: CASSERALYEQYF. CDR3 DNA sequence: TGTGCCAGCAGCGAGCGGGCACTGTACGAGCAGTACTTC.

The chain links TRBV5-1 to TRBJ2-2, with no clear D. CDR3 length: 15 residues. Trimming took 2 bases from V and 7 from J, leaving 15 bases between them. CDR1 and CDR2 from the germline V gene are SGHRS and YFSETQ. The CDR3 here is CASSFVLVRSGELFF. CDR3 sequence (DNA): TGCGCCAGCAGCTTTGTGTTAGTTCGAAGCGGGGAGCTGTTTTTT.

J is TRBJ2-1 and V is TRBV5-1; D possibly corresponds to TRBD2 (5 bases). The germline V and J ends were trimmed by 4 bases and 2 bases, with 16 bases remaining between them. Germline loops: CDR1 SGHRS, CDR2 YFSETQ. This CDR3 region has 16 residues. CDR3: CASSENGNRPYNEQFF. The CDR3 DNA is TGCGCCAGCAGCGAGAACGGGAATCGCCCCTACAATGAGCAGTTCTTC.

V gene TRBV11-2 combines with J gene TRBJ2-7, with a tentative D call TRBD1 (5 bases). Germline assignment: CDR1 SGHAT and CDR2 FQNNGV. CDR3 length equals 14 residues. Trimming left V 1 base short and J 5 bases short, with 12 bases between. As DNA, the CDR3 is TGTGCCAGCAGCTTAGCACAGGTGGGCCACGAGCAGTACTTC. Its protein product is CASSLAQVGHEQYF. The full variable domain, its missing parts supplied by reference TRBV11-2 and TRBJ2-7, is EAGVAQSPRYKIIEKRQSVAFWCNPISGHATLYWYQQILGQGPKLLIQFQNNGVVDDSQLPKDRFSAERLKGVDSTLKIQPAKLEDSAVYLCASSLAQVGHEQYFGPGTRLTVT.

The J gene is TRBJ1-2, the V gene TRBV4-3; the match to TRBD1 covers 9 bases. Germline trimming cut 0 bases from V and 2 bases from J; bases unmatched to any gene: 4. This CDR3 has 16 residues. Germline V lookup: CDR1 LGHNA, CDR2 YSLEER. Written as DNA, the CDR3 is TGCGCCAGCAGCCAAGACCCACAGGGGGCGAACTATGGCTACACCTTC. Its translation is CASSQDPQGANYGYTF.

CDR3 in amino acids: CASSHKTRAPGDEQFF. The CDR3 DNA reads as TGTGCCAGCAGCCACAAGACTAGAGCTCCCGGCGATGAGCAGTTCTTC. The chain couples TRBV9 to TRBJ2-1, with a weak D call TRBD2 (6 bases). CDR3 length: 16 residues. Trimming stripped 4 bases from V and 8 bases from J, with 22 bases between. Germline CDR1 reads SGDLS; CDR2 reads YYNGEE.

In the case of this clonotype: One junction end does not reproduce the germline sequence, and a read error may be involved. J is TRBJ1-1 and V is TRBV7-6, with D hard to call. This CDR3 region has 14 residues. Germline V lookup: CDR1 SGHVS, CDR2 FNYEAQ. The CDR3 loop reads CAGSPSRANTEAFF. The CDR3 nucleotides are TGTGCCGGCAGCCCCAGTCGGGCGAACACTGAAGCTTTCTTT.

This clonotype was observed a handful of times. J is TRBJ2-1 and V is TRBV4-3; 7 positions agree with TRBD2. Trimming took 4 bases from V and 0 from J; bases not matched to a gene: 9. CDR1 is LGHNA, CDR2 YSLEER, per germline. The CDR3 runs to 17 residues. The CDR3 DNA follows: TGCGCCAGCAGCCTTATTCGCGGGGGAAGCTCCTACAATGAGCAGTTCTTC. This gives the protein CASSLIRGGSSYNEQFF.

A note on this clonotype: This may stem from a read error, because a much larger clone lies one nucleotide away. The chain recombines TRBV12-3 or TRBV12-4 with TRBJ1-6; 9 nucleotides align to TRBD1. This CDR3 comprises 14 residues. Losses at the gene ends were 5 bases for V and 8 bases for J; bases not matched to a gene: 4. The CDR3 sequence is CASSDRTGDSPLHF. CDR3 bases: TGTGCCAGCAGTGACAGGACAGGGGATTCACCCCTCCACTTT.

In this sample, this clonotype turned up a few times. This CDR3 is CASGLVRTGGYEQFF. Here the CDR3 DNA reads TGTGCTAGTGGTTTGGTAAGGACAGGGGGCTATGAGCAGTTCTTC. The rearrangement joins TRBV12-5 to TRBJ2-1, with 11 bases aligning to TRBD1. The CDR3 length is 15 residues. Trimming cost V 0 bases and J 8 bases; bases outside gene matches: 3. The germline V gene has CDR1 LGHNT and CDR2 FRNRAP.

The J gene is TRBJ2-3, the V gene TRBV6-2 or TRBV6-3, with D maybe TRBD1 (5 bases). Deletions cut 5 bases from V and 1 base from J, with 28 bases between. The germline V gene encodes CDR1 MNHEY and CDR2 SVGEGT. The CDR3 runs 20 residues. The CDR3 protein is CASSLDRRSASPAGTDTQYF. CDR3 in DNA: TGTGCCAGCAGTCTAGACAGACGAAGTGCCTCCCCGGCTGGCACAGATACGCAGTATTTT.